The clone carrying this T cell receptor beta chain was picked up many times. This sample was included in a study of regulatory T cells in long-lasting Graves disease. Arm-PCR of CDR3 regions and iRepertoire HTBI primers were used to build TCR beta libraries. MiXCR, applied by TCRdb to the multiplex PCR reads, yields one record per CDR3 protein. The sample consists of around 500,000 distinct CDR3 sequences, approximately 13% of them appearing once. The sample's time point: newly diagnosed GD, antithyroid drugs for less than 3 months. PBMC-derived RNA was used for the TCR library. Germline lookup yields CDR1 SGHAT and CDR2 FQNNGV. The CDR3 loop spans 16 amino acids. The V end was cut by 4 bases, the J end by 2 bases, with 15 bases between. This same sample was also taken into another study, of T cells in Graves' hyperthyroidism and ophthalmopathy. This second study notes: Researchers barred patients who had uncontrolled infection, other autoimmune disease, pregnancy or lactation. The HTBI set primed first-round TCR CDR3 RT-PCR.

The receptor's source is a man aged 30 to 39 with Graves disease. The sample in question was peripheral blood mononuclear cells (PBMCs), obtained at new diagnosis, from a patient treated with antithyroid drugs. This chain uses TRBV11-2 with TRBJ2-1, with D possibly called TRBD1 or TRBD2 (5 bases each). CDR3 bases: TGTGCCAGCAGCTCCCCGGACCCGGGACCCTACAATGAGCAGTTCTTC. It specifies CASSSPDPGPYNEQFF.